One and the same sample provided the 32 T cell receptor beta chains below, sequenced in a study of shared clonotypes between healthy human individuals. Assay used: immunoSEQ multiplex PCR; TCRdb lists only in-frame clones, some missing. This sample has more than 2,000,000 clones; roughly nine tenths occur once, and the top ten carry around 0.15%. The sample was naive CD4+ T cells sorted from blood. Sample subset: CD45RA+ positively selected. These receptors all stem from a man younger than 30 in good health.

CDR3 in DNA: TGTGCCAGCAGGCCGGACAGCCACACAGATACGCAGTATTTT. Its translation: CASRPDSHTDTQYF. V is TRBV2 and J is TRBJ2-3, with D possibly being TRBD1 (6 bases). This CDR3 has 14 amino acids. Germline loops: CDR1 SNHLY, CDR2 FYNNEI. V was shortened by 6 bases and J by 2 bases, with 12 bases between the two germline ends.

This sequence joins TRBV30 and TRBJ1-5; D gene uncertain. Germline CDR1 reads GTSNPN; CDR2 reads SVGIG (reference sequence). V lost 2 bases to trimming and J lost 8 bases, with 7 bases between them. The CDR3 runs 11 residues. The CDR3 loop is CAWSTTEPQHF. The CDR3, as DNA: TGTGCCTGGAGTACCACAGAGCCCCAGCATTTT. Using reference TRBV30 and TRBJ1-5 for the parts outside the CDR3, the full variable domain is SQTIHQWPATLVQPVGSPLSLECTVEGTSNPNLYWYRQAAGRGLQLLFYSVGIGQISSEVPQNLSASRPQDRQFILSSKKLLLSDSGFYLCAWSTTEPQHFGDGTRLSIL.

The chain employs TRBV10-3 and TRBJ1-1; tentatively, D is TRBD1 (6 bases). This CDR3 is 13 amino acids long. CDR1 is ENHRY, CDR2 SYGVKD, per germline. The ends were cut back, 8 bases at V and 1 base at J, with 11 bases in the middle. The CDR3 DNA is TGTGCCATCCGGGGGGCTCCGAACACTGAAGCTTTCTTT. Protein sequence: CAIRGAPNTEAFF.

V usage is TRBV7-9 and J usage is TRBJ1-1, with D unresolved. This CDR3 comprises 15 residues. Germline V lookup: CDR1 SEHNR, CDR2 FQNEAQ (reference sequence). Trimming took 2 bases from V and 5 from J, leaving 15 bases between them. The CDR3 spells CASSLSFKRGTEAFF. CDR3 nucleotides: TGTGCCAGCAGCTTATCTTTCAAGAGAGGGACTGAAGCTTTCTTT.

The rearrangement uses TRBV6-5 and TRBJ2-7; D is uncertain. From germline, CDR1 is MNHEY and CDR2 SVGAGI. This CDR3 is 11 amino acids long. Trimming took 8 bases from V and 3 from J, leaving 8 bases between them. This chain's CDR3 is CASGPIYEQYF. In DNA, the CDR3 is TGTGCCAGCGGCCCCATCTACGAGCAGTACTTC.

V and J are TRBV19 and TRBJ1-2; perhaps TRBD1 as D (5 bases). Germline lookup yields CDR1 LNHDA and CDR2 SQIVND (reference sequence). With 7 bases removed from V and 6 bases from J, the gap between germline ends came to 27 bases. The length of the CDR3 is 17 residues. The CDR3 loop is CASTTSGPGVGLDGYTF. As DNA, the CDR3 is TGTGCCAGTACTACCTCCGGGCCGGGGGTCGGTCTCGATGGCTACACCTTC.

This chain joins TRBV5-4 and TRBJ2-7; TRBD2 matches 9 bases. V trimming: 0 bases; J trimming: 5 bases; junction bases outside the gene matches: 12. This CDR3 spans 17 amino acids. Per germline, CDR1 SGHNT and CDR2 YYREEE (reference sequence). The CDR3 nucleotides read TGTGCCAGCAGCTTGGCCACTCAAGCGGGGGGAGGCCACGAGCAGTACTTC. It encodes CASSLATQAGGGHEQYF.

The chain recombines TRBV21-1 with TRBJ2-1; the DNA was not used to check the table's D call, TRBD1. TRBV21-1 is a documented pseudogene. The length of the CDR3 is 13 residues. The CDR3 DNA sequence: TGTGCCAGCAGCAAGGACAGGGACAATGAGCAGTTCTTC. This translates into CASSKDRDNEQFF.

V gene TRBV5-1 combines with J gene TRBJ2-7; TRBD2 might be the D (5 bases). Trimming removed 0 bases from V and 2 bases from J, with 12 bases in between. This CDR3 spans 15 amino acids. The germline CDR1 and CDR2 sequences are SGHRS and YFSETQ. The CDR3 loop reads CASSLEQETTYEQYF. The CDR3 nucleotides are TGCGCCAGCAGCTTGGAGCAGGAGACTACCTACGAGCAGTACTTC. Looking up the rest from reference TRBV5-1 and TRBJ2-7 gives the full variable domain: KAGVTQTPRYLIKTRGQQVTLSCSPISGHRSVSWYQQTPGQGLQFLFEYFSETQRNKGNFPGRFSGRQFSNSRSEMNVSTLELGDSALYLCASSLEQETTYEQYFGPGTRLTVT.

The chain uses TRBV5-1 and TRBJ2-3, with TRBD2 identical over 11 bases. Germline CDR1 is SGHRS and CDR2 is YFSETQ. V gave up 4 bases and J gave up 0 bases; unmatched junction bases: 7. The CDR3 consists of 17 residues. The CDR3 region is CASSGLTSGGSTDTQYF. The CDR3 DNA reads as TGCGCCAGCAGCGGACTAACTAGCGGGGGAAGCACAGATACGCAGTATTTT.

The CDR3 region is CASSVGGRTAWTEAFF. CDR3 bases: TGTGCCAGCAGCGTAGGAGGCCGGACGGCGTGGACTGAAGCTTTCTTT. The chain recombines TRBV9 with TRBJ1-1; unclear D gene. V lost 0 bases and J lost 5, with 17 bases in between. CDR1 and CDR2 (germline): SGDLS, YYNGEE. The CDR3 is 16 amino acids.

The CDR3 loop reads CASSSVGREIYGYTF. The CDR3 nucleotides are TGTGCCAGCAGCTCGGTGGGCAGGGAGATCTATGGCTACACCTTC. This chain connects TRBV7-9 to TRBJ1-2; weak D call: TRBD1 (5 bases). CDR3 length: 15 residues. Looked up from germline, CDR1 is SEHNR and CDR2 is FQNEAQ (reference sequence). Trimming left V 4 bases short and J 4 bases short, with 16 bases between.

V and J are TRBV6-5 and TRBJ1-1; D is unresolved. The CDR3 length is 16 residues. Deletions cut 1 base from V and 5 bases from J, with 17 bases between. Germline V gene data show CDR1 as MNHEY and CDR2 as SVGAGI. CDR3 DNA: TGTGCCAGCAGTTACTTTAACAGAGTCCCGGGTACTGAAGCTTTCTTT. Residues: CASSYFNRVPGTEAFF.

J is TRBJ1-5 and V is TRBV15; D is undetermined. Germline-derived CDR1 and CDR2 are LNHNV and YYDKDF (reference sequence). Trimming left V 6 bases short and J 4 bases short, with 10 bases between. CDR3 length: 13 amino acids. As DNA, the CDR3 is TGTGCCACCAGTGTTGACTGGAATCAGCCCCAGCATTTT. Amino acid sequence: CATSVDWNQPQHF.

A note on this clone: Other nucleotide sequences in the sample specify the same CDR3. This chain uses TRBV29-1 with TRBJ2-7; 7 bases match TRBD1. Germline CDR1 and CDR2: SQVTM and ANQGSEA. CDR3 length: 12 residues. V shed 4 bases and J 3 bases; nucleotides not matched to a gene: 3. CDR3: CSVVRDSYEQYF. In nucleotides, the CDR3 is TGCAGCGTTGTCCGGGACAGCTACGAGCAGTACTTC.

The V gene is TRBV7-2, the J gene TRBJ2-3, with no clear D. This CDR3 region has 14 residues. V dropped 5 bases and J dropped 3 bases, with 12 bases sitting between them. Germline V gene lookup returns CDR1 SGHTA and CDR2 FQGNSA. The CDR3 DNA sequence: TGTGCCAGCAGCGCCTGGGCAATAACAGATACGCAGTATTTT. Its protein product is CASSAWAITDTQYF.

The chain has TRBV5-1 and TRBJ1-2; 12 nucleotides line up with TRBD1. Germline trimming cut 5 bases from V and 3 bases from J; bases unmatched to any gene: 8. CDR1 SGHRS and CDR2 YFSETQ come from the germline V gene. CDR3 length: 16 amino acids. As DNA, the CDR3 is TGCGCCAGCAGGTACGGGACAGGGGGCGCGGACTATGGCTACACCTTC. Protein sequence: CASRYGTGGADYGYTF.

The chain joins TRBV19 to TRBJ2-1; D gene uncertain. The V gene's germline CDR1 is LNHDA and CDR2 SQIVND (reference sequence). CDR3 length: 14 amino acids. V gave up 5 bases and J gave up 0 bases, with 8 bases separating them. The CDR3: CASSVKSSYNEQFF. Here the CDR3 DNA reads TGTGCCAGTAGTGTAAAAAGCTCCTACAATGAGCAGTTCTTC.

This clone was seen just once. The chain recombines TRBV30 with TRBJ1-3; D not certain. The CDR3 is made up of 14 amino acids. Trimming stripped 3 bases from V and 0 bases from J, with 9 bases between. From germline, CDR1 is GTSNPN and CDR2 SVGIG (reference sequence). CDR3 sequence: CAWSLGNSGNTIYF. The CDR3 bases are TGTGCCTGGAGCTTGGGAAACTCTGGAAACACCATATATTTT.

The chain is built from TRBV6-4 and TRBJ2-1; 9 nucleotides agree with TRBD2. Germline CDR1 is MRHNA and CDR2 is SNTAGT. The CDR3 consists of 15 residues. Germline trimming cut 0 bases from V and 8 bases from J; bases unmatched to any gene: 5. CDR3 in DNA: TGTGCCAGCAGTGACTCGGCGGGAGGGGCGTATGAGCAGTTCTTC. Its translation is CASSDSAGGAYEQFF.

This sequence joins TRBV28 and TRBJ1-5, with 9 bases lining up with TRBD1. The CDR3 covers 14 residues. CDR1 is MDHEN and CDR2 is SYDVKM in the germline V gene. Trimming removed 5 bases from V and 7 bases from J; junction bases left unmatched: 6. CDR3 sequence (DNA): TGTGCCAGCAGTATACTACAGGGGGCCCAGCCCCAGCATTTT. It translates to CASSILQGAQPQHF.

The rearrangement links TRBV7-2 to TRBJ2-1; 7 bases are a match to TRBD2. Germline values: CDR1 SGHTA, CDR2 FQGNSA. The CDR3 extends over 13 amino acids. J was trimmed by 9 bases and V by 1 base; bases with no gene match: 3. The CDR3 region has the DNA TGTGCCAGCAGCTTAGGAAGCGGGACTGAGCAGTTCTTC. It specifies CASSLGSGTEQFF.

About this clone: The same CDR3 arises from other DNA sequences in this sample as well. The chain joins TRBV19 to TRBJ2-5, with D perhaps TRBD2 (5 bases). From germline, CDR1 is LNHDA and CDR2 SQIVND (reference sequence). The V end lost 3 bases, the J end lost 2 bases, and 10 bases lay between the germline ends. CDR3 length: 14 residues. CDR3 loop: CASSINGNQETQYF. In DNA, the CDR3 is TGTGCCAGTAGTATTAACGGGAATCAAGAGACCCAGTACTTC.

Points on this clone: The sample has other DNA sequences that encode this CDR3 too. CDR3: CASSLGVSNTEAFF. The CDR3 nucleotides read TGTGCCAGCAGCTTAGGGGTCAGCAACACTGAAGCTTTCTTT. The V gene is TRBV7-2, the J gene TRBJ1-1, with D unclear. The CDR3 runs to 14 residues. V gave up 1 base and J gave up 2 bases, with 8 bases separating them. CDR1 is SGHTA, CDR2 FQGNSA, per germline.

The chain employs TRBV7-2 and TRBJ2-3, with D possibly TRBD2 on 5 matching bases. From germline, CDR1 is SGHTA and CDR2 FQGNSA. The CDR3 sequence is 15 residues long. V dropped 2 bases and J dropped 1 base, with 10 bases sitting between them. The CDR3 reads CASSLLALGTDTQYF. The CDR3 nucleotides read TGTGCCAGCAGCTTACTAGCTCTGGGCACAGATACGCAGTATTTT.

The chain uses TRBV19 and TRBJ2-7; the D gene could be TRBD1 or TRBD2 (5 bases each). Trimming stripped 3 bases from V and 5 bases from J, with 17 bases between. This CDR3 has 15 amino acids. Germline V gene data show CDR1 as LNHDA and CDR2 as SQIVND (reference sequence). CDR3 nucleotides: TGTGCCAGTAGTATCGAGACAGCGGCTTACAACGAGCAGTACTTC. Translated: CASSIETAAYNEQYF.

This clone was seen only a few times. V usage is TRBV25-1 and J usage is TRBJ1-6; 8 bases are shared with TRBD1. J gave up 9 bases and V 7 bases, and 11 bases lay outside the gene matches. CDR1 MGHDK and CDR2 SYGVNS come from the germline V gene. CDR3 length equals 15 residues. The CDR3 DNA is TGTGCCAGCAAAAGGACAGGGTTGGAAGTTTCACCCCTCCACTTT. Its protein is CASKRTGLEVSPLHF.

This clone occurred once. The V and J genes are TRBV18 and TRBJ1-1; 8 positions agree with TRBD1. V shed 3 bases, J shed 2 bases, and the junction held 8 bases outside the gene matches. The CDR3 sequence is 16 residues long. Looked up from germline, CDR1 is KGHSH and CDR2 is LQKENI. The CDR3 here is CASSPQGAGVNTEAFF. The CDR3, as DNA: TGTGCCAGCTCACCCCAGGGGGCAGGGGTAAACACTGAAGCTTTCTTT.

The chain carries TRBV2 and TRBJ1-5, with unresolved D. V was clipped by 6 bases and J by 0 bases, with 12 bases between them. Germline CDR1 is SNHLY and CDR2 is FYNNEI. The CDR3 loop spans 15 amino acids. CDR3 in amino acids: CASSLSQISNQPQHF. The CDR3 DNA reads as TGTGCCAGCAGCCTGTCGCAAATTAGCAATCAGCCCCAGCATTTT.

CDR3 amino acids: CASSGGLSGNTIYF. For the CDR3, the DNA is TGTGCCAGCAGCGGAGGACTATCTGGAAACACCATATATTTT. The J gene is TRBJ1-3, the V gene TRBV5-4, with D uncertain. The CDR3 runs to 14 residues. Germline values: CDR1 SGHNT, CDR2 YYREEE (reference sequence). The V and J ends lost 4 bases and 1 base respectively, with 9 bases between them.

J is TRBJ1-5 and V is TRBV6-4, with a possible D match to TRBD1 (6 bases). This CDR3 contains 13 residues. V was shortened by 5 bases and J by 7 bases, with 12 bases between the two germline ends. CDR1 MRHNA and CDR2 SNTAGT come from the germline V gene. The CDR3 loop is CASSTGAQQPQHF. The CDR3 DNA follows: TGTGCCAGCAGTACGGGGGCCCAACAGCCCCAGCATTTT.

CDR3 residues: CASSPTKPEPQHF. The CDR3 DNA is TGTGCCAGCTCACCGACAAAGCCGGAGCCCCAGCATTTT. V usage is TRBV18 and J usage is TRBJ1-5; D gene uncertain. This CDR3 is 13 amino acids long. Looked up from germline, CDR1 is KGHSH and CDR2 is LQKENI. The V gene lost 3 bases and the J gene lost 8 bases, with 11 bases spanning the gap. The full variable domain, rest sourced from reference TRBV18 and TRBJ1-5, is NAGVMQNPRHLVRRRGQEARLRCSPMKGHSHVYWYRQLPEEGLKFMVYLQKENIIDESGMPKERFSAEFPKEGPSILRIQQVVRGDSAAYFCASSPTKPEPQHFGDGTRLSIL.